The 17 T cell receptor beta chains below were found in one sample sequenced in a study of shared clonotypes between healthy human individuals. Using immunoSEQ multiplex PCR, the repertoire was profiled, and TCRdb retains in-frame clones only, with some absent. The repertoire holds about 2.2 million clones, with around 95% as singletons. Cells designated naive CD8 were CD45RO-negative and were positively selected for CCR7, with terminally differentiated effector memory CD45RA+ cells excluded. Material: naive CD8+ T cells from PBMCs. These receptors all come from a man younger than 35 in good health. Some clones in this sample may be carry-over from other donors' samples.

This clone came up a few times. The chain links TRBV27 to TRBJ1-5; unclear D gene. V was pared by 2 bases and J by 7 bases, with 12 bases between. This CDR3 region has 14 residues. Per germline, CDR1 MNHEY and CDR2 SMNVEV (reference sequence). The CDR3 loop reads CASSLKVGGQPQHF. Here the CDR3 DNA reads TGTGCCAGCAGTTTAAAGGTAGGAGGACAGCCCCAGCATTTT.

The rearrangement joins TRBV7-3 to TRBJ1-2; a possible D gene is TRBD1 (5 bases). V dropped 5 bases and J dropped 8 bases, with 18 bases sitting between them. Germline CDR1 SGHTA, CDR2 FQGTGA. The CDR3 is 14 residues long. CDR3 bases: TGTGCCAGCAGCCTTACCGGGGGATCTGAGGGCTACACCTTC. Translating it yields CASSLTGGSEGYTF.

A word on this clone: Other DNA sequences of this sample code for an identical CDR3. The chain carries TRBV11-3 and TRBJ2-1; a weak D match, TRBD2 (5 bases). The CDR3 runs to 12 residues. CDR1 is SGHNT, CDR2 YENEEA, per germline. The germline V and J ends were trimmed by 4 bases and 6 bases, with 7 bases remaining between them. The CDR3 region is CASSSRGNEQFF. The CDR3, as DNA: TGTGCCAGCAGCTCACGGGGCAATGAGCAGTTCTTC.

J is TRBJ1-1 and V is TRBV7-8; no clear D. CDR1 is SGHVS, CDR2 FQNEAQ, per germline. The V end lost 3 bases, the J end lost 11 bases, and 16 bases lay between the germline ends. The CDR3 spans 13 residues. CDR3 residues: CASSLAKWLRAFF. The CDR3, as DNA: TGTGCCAGCAGCTTGGCAAAGTGGTTAAGGGCTTTCTTT.

This chain links TRBV4-1 with TRBJ1-1, with no clear D. The CDR3 has 14 residues. CDR1 and CDR2 from the germline V gene are MGHRA and YSYEKL. V was pared by 4 bases and J by 4 bases, with 13 bases between. The CDR3 spells CASSPVIAGTEAFF. The CDR3 nucleotides are TGCGCCAGCAGCCCGGTGATCGCAGGCACTGAAGCTTTCTTT.

For the CDR3, the DNA is TGTGCCAGCAGCTTATTCTGGAACACTGAAGCTTTCTTT. This gives the protein CASSLFWNTEAFF. V gene TRBV11-2 combines with J gene TRBJ1-1; no firm D call. This CDR3 spans 13 amino acids. The germline gives CDR1 SGHAT, CDR2 FQNNGV. Trimming cost V 2 bases and J 1 base, with 5 bases left between them.

J is TRBJ2-5 and V is TRBV9; D tentatively fits TRBD1 or TRBD2 (5 bases each). Germline CDR1 and CDR2: SGDLS and YYNGEE. There are 15 residues in the CDR3. The germline V and J ends were trimmed by 4 bases and 5 bases, with 18 bases remaining between them. CDR3 in DNA: TGTGCCAGCAGCCCTCACTGGGACCTTAGGGAGACCCAGTACTTC. This codes for CASSPHWDLRETQYF.

This chain links TRBV13 with TRBJ2-7; D might be TRBD2 (7 bases). The CDR3 sequence is 16 residues long. Trimming pared 2 bases from V and 3 bases from J, leaving 17 bases between. The germline CDR1 and CDR2 sequences are PRHDT and FYEKMQ (reference sequence). The CDR3 here is CASSLRGGTHHYEQYF. The CDR3 DNA reads as TGTGCCAGCAGCTTAAGGGGGGGGACACATCACTACGAGCAGTACTTC.

This chain links TRBV27 with TRBJ2-7; the D gene is possibly TRBD2 (6 bases). Per the germline V gene, CDR1 is MNHEY and CDR2 is SMNVEV (reference sequence). The V gene lost 4 bases and the J gene lost 0 bases, with 19 bases spanning the gap. This CDR3 spans 17 amino acids. This CDR3 is CASSSVSGPRGSYEQYF. The CDR3 nucleotides are TGTGCCAGCAGTTCTGTTAGCGGACCCCGAGGCTCCTACGAGCAGTACTTC.

This sequence joins TRBV7-9 and TRBJ2-4; D is unresolved. This CDR3 region has 14 residues. V dropped 7 bases and J dropped 3 bases, with 13 bases sitting between them. CDR1 is SEHNR and CDR2 is FQNEAQ in the germline V gene (reference sequence). The CDR3 nucleotides read TGTGCCAGCACCCAAGGAAGGGTCAAAAACATTCAGTACTTC. It codes for CASTQGRVKNIQYF.

The V gene is TRBV9, the J gene TRBJ1-2, with 10 bases identical to TRBD1. J gave up 1 base and V 4 bases, and 16 bases lay outside the gene matches. CDR3 size: 19 residues. The V gene's germline CDR1 is SGDLS and CDR2 YYNGEE. The CDR3 region is CASSPRPGTGATHNYGYTF. DNA for the CDR3: TGTGCCAGCAGCCCTCGCCCCGGGACAGGGGCGACTCATAACTATGGCTACACCTTC.

J is TRBJ2-1 and V is TRBV28; D is unresolved. CDR3 length: 13 residues. V dropped 3 bases and J dropped 9 bases, with 12 bases sitting between them. From germline, CDR1 is MDHEN and CDR2 SYDVKM. The CDR3 sequence: CASSFMKLGEQFF. For the CDR3, the DNA is TGTGCCAGCAGTTTTATGAAGTTGGGTGAGCAGTTCTTC.

The V and J genes are TRBV11-2 and TRBJ2-1; TRBD2 matches 13 bases. Germline lookup yields CDR1 SGHAT and CDR2 FQNNGV. Trimming at V came to 4 bases and at J to 7 bases, leaving 7 bases not matched to a gene. The CDR3 runs 16 residues. The CDR3 nucleotides read TGTGCCAGCAGCTCGACTAGCGGGAGGAGTTGGAATGAGCAGTTCTTC. Amino acid sequence: CASSSTSGRSWNEQFF.

The sample holds one count of this clone. J is TRBJ2-7 and V is TRBV28, with 7 bases matching TRBD1. There are 14 residues in the CDR3. Germline V lookup: CDR1 MDHEN, CDR2 SYDVKM. V trimming: 6 bases; J trimming: 2 bases; junction bases outside the gene matches: 7. CDR3 protein: CASRSDRQTYEQYF. CDR3 DNA sequence: TGTGCCAGCAGATCGGACAGGCAAACCTACGAGCAGTACTTC.

In the case of this clone: The same CDR3 can be traced to other DNA sequences in this sample. V usage is TRBV28 and J usage is TRBJ2-7, with TRBD1 matching over 8 bases. V dropped 5 bases and J dropped 6; count of bases not matched to a gene: 6. This CDR3 has 13 amino acids. Germline V gene sequence: CDR1 MDHEN, CDR2 SYDVKM. The CDR3 loop reads CASSPGTGGEQYF. In DNA, the CDR3 is TGTGCCAGCAGTCCCGGGACAGGAGGCGAGCAGTACTTC.

The chain is built from TRBV28 and TRBJ2-3; a possible D gene is TRBD2 (6 bases). CDR1 is MDHEN and CDR2 is SYDVKM in the germline V gene. V was trimmed by 4 bases and J by 3 bases, leaving 20 bases between them. The CDR3 sequence is 17 residues long. Here the CDR3 DNA reads TGTGCCAGCAGTTCTCGTCCGGGAGTCCCAGGTACAGATACGCAGTATTTT. It yields the protein CASSSRPGVPGTDTQYF.

The V gene is TRBV7-3, the J gene TRBJ2-1, with D possibly being TRBD2 (6 bases). V was cut by 5 bases and J by 4 bases, with 15 bases left in between. The CDR3 totals 15 residues. Germline V CDR1 and CDR2: SGHTA, FQGTGA. The CDR3 reads CASSALGGVYNEQFF. CDR3 nucleotides: TGTGCCAGCAGCGCCCTTGGCGGGGTTTACAATGAGCAGTTCTTC.